There are many counts of the clone carrying this T cell receptor beta chain. Its antigen is unknown. TCRdb redid the calling of the PCR reads with MiXCR, one entry per CDR3 protein. Counted here are around 70,000 distinct CDR3 sequences, around a sixth occurring once; the ten biggest clones make up roughly 1.6%. The sample originates from a study of molecular identifiers for immune sequencing clone quantification. Whole-study context: The replicates split RNA from roughly 20,000 or 100,000 naive CD8 cells five ways and sequenced four. The study's findings and limits: Barcodes shared by identical TCR molecules could lead to underestimated sizes of highly expanded clones.

In the sort, naive CD8 T cells were defined as CD8+CD4-CCR7+CD45RA+. This CDR3 is built from 14 residues. The V and J ends lost 6 bases and 6 bases, in that order; junction bases with no gene match: 8. Germline CDR1 reads MNHEY; CDR2 reads SMNVEV (reference sequence). The material sequenced was naive CD8+ T cells from blood, with Jurkat cell RNA spiked in. Subset defined: FACS-sorted CD8+CD4-CCR7+CD45RA+ naive T cells. The gene calls are TRBV27 and TRBJ1-5, with TRBD1 matching over 7 bases. This sequence was found in a human donor in good health. Some libraries in this study had Jurkat cell RNA spiked in. In nucleotides, the CDR3 is TGTGCCAGCAGCAGACAGGGCCCGTTTCAGCCCCAGCATTTT. Protein sequence: CASSRQGPFQPQHF.